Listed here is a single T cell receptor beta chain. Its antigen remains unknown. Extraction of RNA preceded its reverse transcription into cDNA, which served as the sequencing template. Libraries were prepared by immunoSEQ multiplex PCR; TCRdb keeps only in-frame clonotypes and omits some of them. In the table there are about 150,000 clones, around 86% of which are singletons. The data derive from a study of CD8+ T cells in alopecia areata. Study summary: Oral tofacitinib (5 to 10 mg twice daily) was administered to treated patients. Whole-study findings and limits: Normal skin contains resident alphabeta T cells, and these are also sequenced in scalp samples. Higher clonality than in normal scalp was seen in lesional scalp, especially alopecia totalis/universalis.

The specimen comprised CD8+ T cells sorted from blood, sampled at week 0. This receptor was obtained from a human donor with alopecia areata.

Written as DNA, the CDR3 is TGTGCCAGCAGCCAAGACAGCCGGACTAGCGGGGGGGCCGTTTGGATAGATACGCAGTATTTT. Amino acid sequence: CASSQDSRTSGGAVWIDTQYF. J is TRBJ2-3 and V is TRBV4-2, with 15 bases that match TRBD2. Germline lookup yields CDR1 LGHNA and CDR2 YNFKEQ. The junction had 15 bases not matched to a gene; V was cut back by 0 bases and J by 5 bases. CDR3 length equals 21 residues.